One and the same sample provided the 23 T cell receptor beta chains below, sequenced in a study of blood T cell repertoires in COVID-19. Clones were read by immunoSEQ multiplex PCR, and TCRdb kept only the in-frame ones, dropping some. The sample includes around 360,000 clones, roughly 87% of them seen just once. Material for sequencing was PBMCs or T cells enriched from blood (not recorded which). Receptor source: a woman between 25 and 40 years old who had recovered from COVID-19.

In its sample, this clone was seen once. The chain joins TRBV9 to TRBJ2-3; a possible D gene is TRBD1 (5 bases). CDR1 and CDR2 (germline): SGDLS, YYNGEE. V was clipped by 1 base and J by 1 base, with 10 bases between them. The CDR3 is made up of 15 amino acids. CDR3 protein: CASSVLAGRTDTQYF. The CDR3 DNA reads as TGTGCCAGCAGCGTACTTGCAGGGCGCACAGATACGCAGTATTTT.

This clone showed up just once. The chain carries TRBV11-2 and TRBJ2-3; D not resolved. Germline CDR1 SGHAT, CDR2 FQNNGV. This CDR3 has 12 amino acids. V lost 5 bases and J 2 bases, leaving 5 bases between the germline ends. This CDR3 is CASSEYTDTQYF. The DNA of the CDR3 is TGTGCCAGCAGCGAGTACACAGATACGCAGTATTTT.

V is TRBV27 and J is TRBJ2-1; possible D gene TRBD1, 6 bases. The CDR3 contains 13 residues. Germline CDR1 and CDR2: MNHEY and SMNVEV (reference sequence). Trimming cost V 0 bases and J 7 bases, with 7 bases left between them. CDR3 coding DNA: TGTGCCAGCAGTTTATCCACAGGGAATGAGCAGTTCTTC. Translated: CASSLSTGNEQFF.

The gene calls are TRBV27 and TRBJ1-2, with 9 positions matching TRBD1. The CDR3 totals 14 residues. The V segment lost 8 bases and the J segment 5 bases; nucleotides outside the gene matches: 9. Per germline, CDR1 MNHEY and CDR2 SMNVEV (reference sequence). CDR3 DNA: TGTGCCAGCGCCTCCGGGACAGGGCCATATGGCTACACCTTC. It is translated as CASASGTGPYGYTF.

The chain couples TRBV3-1 (or the pseudogene TRBV3-2) to TRBJ2-7, with 9 bases fitting TRBD2. V shed 3 bases, J shed 3 bases, and the junction held 6 bases outside the gene matches. Looked up from germline, CDR1 is LGHDT and CDR2 is YNNKEL (reference sequence). The CDR3 consists of 15 residues. The CDR3 region has the DNA TGTGCCAGCAGCCACGACGGGACTAGCCTCTACGAGCAGTACTTC. Residues: CASSHDGTSLYEQYF.

This rearrangement joins TRBV11-2 to TRBJ2-1, with 9 bases matching TRBD2. The CDR3 covers 17 residues. CDR1 and CDR2 (germline): SGHAT, FQNNGV. The trim removed 4 bases at V and 2 bases at J, leaving 9 bases unmatched. CDR3 region: CASSSPASGGTYNEQFF. CDR3 coding DNA: TGTGCCAGCAGCTCCCCGGCCAGCGGGGGGACCTACAATGAGCAGTTCTTC.

Here the CDR3 DNA reads TGTGCCTGGAGTGAGTCAGGGATTTATGGCTACACCTTC. Translation: CAWSESGIYGYTF. The chain employs TRBV30 and TRBJ1-2; weak D call: TRBD1 (5 bases). The germline CDR1 and CDR2 sequences are GTSNPN and SVGIG (reference sequence). V lost 1 base and J lost 5, with 11 bases in between. CDR3 length equals 13 residues.

The chain recombines TRBV5-1 with TRBJ1-6; 8 bases are a match to TRBD1. Germline values: CDR1 SGHRS, CDR2 YFSETQ. J gave up 10 bases and V 3 bases, and 9 bases lay outside the gene matches. The CDR3 runs 15 residues. CDR3 DNA: TGCGCCAGCAGCTCCTCAGGGGGCGCACCATCACCCCTCCACTTT. This translates into CASSSSGGAPSPLHF.

This clone was observed a single time. The chain employs TRBV4-1 and TRBJ2-7, with 13 positions matching TRBD2. Germline CDR1 MGHRA, CDR2 YSYEKL. The CDR3 loop spans 17 amino acids. Trimming cost V 3 bases and J 4 bases; bases outside gene matches: 9. The CDR3 is CASSHPGTSGVPYEQYF. CDR3 nucleotide sequence: TGCGCCAGCAGCCATCCCGGGACTAGCGGGGTCCCTTACGAGCAGTACTTC.

This clone was detected only once. The gene calls are TRBV19 and TRBJ2-1; 8 nucleotides line up with TRBD1. With V trimmed by 3 bases and J by 0 bases, 7 bases remained unmatched. CDR1 and CDR2 (germline): LNHDA, SQIVND (reference sequence). The CDR3 is 17 residues long. CDR3 residues: CASSIRTGKSSYNEQFF. The CDR3 bases are TGTGCCAGTAGTATCCGGACAGGGAAAAGCTCCTACAATGAGCAGTTCTTC.

The chain joins TRBV7-9 to TRBJ2-1; 12 bases line up with TRBD2. Germline CDR1 reads SEHNR; CDR2 reads FQNEAQ (reference sequence). V lost 5 bases and J lost 7; bases outside the gene matches: 18. The CDR3 is 19 amino acids. The CDR3 loop reads CASSLRRLAGGTRGNEQFF. The CDR3 DNA is TGTGCCAGCAGCCTCCGTCGTCTAGCGGGAGGGACCCGCGGGAATGAGCAGTTCTTC.

The V call is TRBV5-5, the J call TRBJ1-1, with 7 bases identical to TRBD1. CDR1 and CDR2 (germline): SGHKS, YYEKEE (reference sequence). This CDR3 has 12 amino acids. Germline trimming cut 5 bases from V and 4 bases from J; bases unmatched to any gene: 2. This chain's CDR3 is CASRTGFTEAFF. Written as DNA, the CDR3 is TGTGCCAGCAGGACAGGGTTCACTGAAGCTTTCTTT.

The CDR3 sequence is CAWNPHGTSGGHSYNEQFF. As DNA, the CDR3 is TGTGCCTGGAACCCCCACGGGACTAGCGGGGGGCACTCCTACAATGAGCAGTTCTTC. The rearrangement uses TRBV30 and TRBJ2-1; 15 bases fit TRBD2. Germline lookup yields CDR1 GTSNPN and CDR2 SVGIG (reference sequence). The CDR3 covers 19 residues. Trimming cost V 4 bases and J 0 bases; bases outside gene matches: 10.

This chain uses TRBV2 with TRBJ2-7; 10 nucleotides line up with TRBD1. The germline V gene has CDR1 SNHLY and CDR2 FYNNEI. The CDR3 spans 14 residues. Trimming removed 6 bases from V and 5 bases from J; junction bases left unmatched: 7. CDR3 in amino acids: CASRTTGGFDEQYF. For the CDR3, the DNA is TGTGCCAGCAGGACGACAGGGGGCTTCGACGAGCAGTACTTC. Full variable domain (rest looked up from reference TRBV2 and TRBJ2-7): EPEVTQTPSHQVTQMGQEVILRCVPISNHLYFYWYRQILGQKVEFLVSFYNNEISEKSEIFDDQFSVERPDGSNFTLKIRSTKLEDSAMYFCASRTTGGFDEQYFGPGTRLTVT.

The chain has TRBV5-1 and TRBJ2-7, with D tentatively TRBD2 (6 bases). V lost 7 bases to trimming and J lost 6 bases, with 20 bases between them. This CDR3 has 14 residues. CDR1 SGHRS and CDR2 YFSETQ come from the germline V gene. CDR3 bases: TGCGCCAGCGCTCTCGGACTATTGTTTAGCGAGCAGTACTTC. Its protein is CASALGLLFSEQYF. Full variable domain (outside the CDR3, taken from reference TRBV5-1 and TRBJ2-7): KAGVTQTPRYLIKTRGQQVTLSCSPISGHRSVSWYQQTPGQGLQFLFEYFSETQRNKGNFPGRFSGRQFSNSRSEMNVSTLELGDSALYLCASALGLLFSEQYFGPGTRLTVT.

V and J are TRBV29-1 and TRBJ2-3; D gene ambiguous. This CDR3 is built from 11 residues. Between the trimmed V and J ends, which lost 3 bases and 6 bases, there was a span of 7 bases. In germline, CDR1 is SQVTM, CDR2 ANQGSEA. CDR3 sequence: CSVDTGDTQYF. CDR3 nucleotide sequence: TGCAGCGTTGATACCGGGGATACGCAGTATTTT.

The chain links TRBV5-1 to TRBJ1-4; 9 bases are shared with TRBD1. Per germline, CDR1 SGHRS and CDR2 YFSETQ. Trimming took 4 bases from V and 5 from J; bases not matched to a gene: 3. This CDR3 is built from 14 residues. The CDR3 DNA sequence: TGCGCCAGCAGCGGCGGGACAGGGAATGAAAAACTGTTTTTT. Translation gives CASSGGTGNEKLFF.

The chain recombines TRBV28 with TRBJ2-7, with TRBD2 identical over 10 bases. This CDR3 is 15 amino acids long. The junction had 5 bases not matched to a gene; V was cut back by 3 bases and J by 3 bases. CDR1 and CDR2 (germline): MDHEN, SYDVKM. The CDR3 loop is CASSFGTSGNYEQYF. The CDR3 region has the DNA TGTGCCAGCAGTTTTGGAACTAGCGGGAACTACGAGCAGTACTTC.

This chain joins TRBV7-8 and TRBJ1-2, with a possible D match to TRBD1 (5 bases). Trimming took off 2 bases at V and 4 bases at J, with 17 bases between the two ends. The CDR3 totals 16 residues. CDR1 and CDR2 from the germline V gene are SGHVS and FQNEAQ. This CDR3 reads CASSLRRGPRPYGYTF. The CDR3 coding sequence is TGTGCCAGCAGCTTAAGGCGGGGCCCACGTCCCTATGGCTACACCTTC.

The chain has TRBV5-1 and TRBJ2-7; TRBD2 is a possible D gene (7 bases). Trimming took off 0 bases at V and 4 bases at J, with 11 bases between the two ends. This CDR3 has 14 residues. Germline V lookup: CDR1 SGHRS, CDR2 YFSETQ. The CDR3 protein is CASSLEGGAYEQYF. The CDR3 DNA follows: TGCGCCAGCAGCTTGGAAGGGGGGGCGTACGAGCAGTACTTC.

The chain couples TRBV2 to TRBJ1-4; D gene uncertain. The CDR3 extends over 15 amino acids. V lost 5 bases, J lost 6 bases, and 16 bases lay in between. The germline gives CDR1 SNHLY, CDR2 FYNNEI. DNA for the CDR3: TGTGCCAGCAGTCGCCGGATCAGGATCGATGAAAAACTGTTTTTT. The encoded protein is CASSRRIRIDEKLFF. The variable domain in full, completed from reference TRBV2 and TRBJ1-4, reads EPEVTQTPSHQVTQMGQEVILRCVPISNHLYFYWYRQILGQKVEFLVSFYNNEISEKSEIFDDQFSVERPDGSNFTLKIRSTKLEDSAMYFCASSRRIRIDEKLFFGSGTQLSVL.

This chain joins TRBV6-5 and TRBJ1-2; D possibly corresponds to TRBD1 (6 bases). Germline V gene lookup returns CDR1 MNHEY and CDR2 SVGAGI. The V gene lost 6 bases and the J gene lost 6 bases, with 14 bases spanning the gap. The CDR3 contains 13 residues. As DNA, the CDR3 is TGTGCCAGCAGGTTGACAGGTACCCATGGCTACACCTTC. Protein sequence: CASRLTGTHGYTF.

Worth noting for this clone: The sample carries other DNA sequences with the same CDR3. The V call is TRBV12-3 or TRBV12-4, the J call TRBJ1-1; D is unresolved. V lost 3 bases, J lost 5 bases, and 4 bases lay in between. The CDR3 runs 11 residues. The CDR3 nucleotides are TGTGCCAGCAGTTTTCTTACTGAAGCTTTCTTT. Translated: CASSFLTEAFF.